Here is one T cell receptor beta chain with its context. Participants' reported clinical history set cohort assignment. Method: immunoSEQ multiplex PCR; TCRdb's copy keeps in-frame clones and lacks some. The repertoire has fewer than 350,000 clones, 80% to 90% of them found once; the top ten carry about 2%. This entry is derived from a study of blood T cell repertoires in COVID-19. Study context: Sample material is recorded as cDNA or gDNA derived from T cells, B-cell-depleted T cells, or PBMCs.

Per the germline V gene, CDR1 is SGHVS and CDR2 is FQNEAQ. V shed 0 bases, J shed 1 base, and the junction held 8 bases outside the gene matches. The CDR3 sequence is 17 residues long. The TCR originated in a man aged 25-45 years who had recovered from COVID-19. Sequencing was carried out using PBMCs or T cells enriched from blood (not recorded which). The rearrangement uses TRBV7-8 and TRBJ1-1; 7 bases are shared with TRBD1. The CDR3 loop is CASSLAVIYRGNTEAFF. In DNA form, the CDR3 reads TGTGCCAGCAGCTTAGCGGTAATCTACAGGGGGAACACTGAAGCTTTCTTT.